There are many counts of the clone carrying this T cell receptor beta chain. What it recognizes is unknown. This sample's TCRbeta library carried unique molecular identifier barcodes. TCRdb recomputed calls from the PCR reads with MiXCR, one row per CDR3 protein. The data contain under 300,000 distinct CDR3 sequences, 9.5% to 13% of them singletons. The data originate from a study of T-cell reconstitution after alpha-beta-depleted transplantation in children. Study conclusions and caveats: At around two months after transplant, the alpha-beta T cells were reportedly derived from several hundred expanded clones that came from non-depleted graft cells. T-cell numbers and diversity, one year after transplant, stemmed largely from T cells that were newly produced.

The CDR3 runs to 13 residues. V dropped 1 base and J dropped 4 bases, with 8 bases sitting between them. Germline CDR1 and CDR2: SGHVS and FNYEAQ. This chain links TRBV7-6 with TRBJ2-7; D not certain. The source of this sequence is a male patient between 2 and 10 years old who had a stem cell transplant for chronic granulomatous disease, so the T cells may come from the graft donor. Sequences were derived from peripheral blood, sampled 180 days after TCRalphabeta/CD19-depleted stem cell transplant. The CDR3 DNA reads TGTGCCAGCAGCTTAGGCGTCCAGTACGAGCAGTACTTC. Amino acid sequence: CASSLGVQYEQYF. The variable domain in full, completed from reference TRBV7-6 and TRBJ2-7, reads GAGVSQSPRYKVTKRGQDVALRCDPISGHVSLYWYRQALGQGPEFLTYFNYEAQQDKSGLPNDRFSAERPEGSISTLTIQRTEQRDSAMYRCASSLGVQYEQYFGPGTRLTVT.